In its sample, the clone carrying this TCR beta chain was seen many times. The data were taken from a study of T cells after yellow fever vaccination. Production of TCR cDNA was by 5'RACE template switching, which also added a universal primer site and UMIs. TCRdb reprocessed the 5' RACE reads via MiXCR and lists one record per CDR3 protein. The sample holds over 110,000 distinct CDR3 sequences, 6.5% to 8.5% seen once. V lost 3 bases, J lost 4 bases, and 12 bases lay in between. Per germline, CDR1 MNHEY and CDR2 SVGAGI. This CDR3 comprises 14 residues. The sequence came from a young man who received the YFV17D yellow fever vaccine. The rearrangement uses TRBV6-5 and TRBJ2-5; D is ambiguous. Sequencing was performed on CD4+ T cells sorted from PBMCs, taken 5 days after the yellow fever booster vaccination. In nucleotides, the CDR3 is TGTGCCAGCAGTTATTTACAGACGGGAGAGACCCAGTACTTC. Protein sequence: CASSYLQTGETQYF.